These 20 T cell receptor beta chains share one sample of origin, sequenced in a study of blood T cells in healthy people across ages. The authors ran a second PCR of roughly 6 to 12 cycles using a sample-barcoded 5' primer and a J-beta primer mix. TCRdb re-analysed the 5' RACE reads in MiXCR, keeping a single row per CDR3 protein. The sample consists of hundreds of thousands of distinct CDR3 sequences, 45% to 50% of them appearing once. Sequenced input: blood. The receptors were sampled from a woman aged 55-70 years in good health.

The chain employs TRBV20-1 and TRBJ2-5; tentatively, D is TRBD1 (5 bases). The CDR3 has 12 residues. Germline assignment: CDR1 DFQATT and CDR2 SNEGSKA (reference sequence). The V end was cut by 5 bases, the J end by 11 bases, with 18 bases between. In nucleotides, the CDR3 is TGCAGTGCTGGAAGGGGTACTAATGAGCAGTACTTC. This translates into CSAGRGTNEQYF.

V and J are TRBV29-1 and TRBJ2-1; 9 nucleotides align to TRBD1. This CDR3 spans 12 amino acids. Germline V CDR1 and CDR2: SQVTM, ANQGSEA. V shed 6 bases and J 8 bases; nucleotides not matched to a gene: 5. CDR3 in DNA: TGCAGCGTAGAACAGGGGGCCCATGAGCAGTTCTTC. It yields the protein CSVEQGAHEQFF.

The rearrangement uses TRBV20-1 and TRBJ1-2, with 7 bases fitting TRBD1. This CDR3 is built from 12 residues. Germline lookup yields CDR1 DFQATT and CDR2 SNEGSKA (reference sequence). After removal of 6 bases from V and 8 bases from J, the junction contained 9 bases not matched to a gene. CDR3 in DNA: TGCAGTGCCAGAACAGGGGAGCGGGGCTACACCTTC. Protein product: CSARTGERGYTF.

The V gene is TRBV13, the J gene TRBJ2-5; 11 nucleotides match TRBD2. From germline, CDR1 is PRHDT and CDR2 FYEKMQ (reference sequence). This CDR3 contains 18 residues. V trimming: 5 bases; J trimming: 2 bases; junction bases outside the gene matches: 13. CDR3 residues: CASSRGILGTSGQETQYF. The CDR3 DNA sequence: TGTGCCAGCAGCAGAGGGATATTAGGGACTAGCGGTCAAGAGACCCAGTACTTC.

The genes are TRBV29-1 and TRBJ1-2; 7 positions match TRBD1. This CDR3 comprises 13 residues. Unmatched junction bases numbered 3, after V lost 1 base and J lost 4 bases. CDR1 is SQVTM, CDR2 ANQGSEA, per germline. The DNA of the CDR3 is TGCAGCGTTGAAGGGGCAGGGGGCTATGGCTACACCTTC. Its protein product is CSVEGAGGYGYTF.

The chain uses TRBV6-5 and TRBJ2-3; D remains ambiguous. The CDR3 is 14 amino acids. Looked up from germline, CDR1 is MNHEY and CDR2 is SVGAGI. V was shortened by 5 bases and J by 3 bases, with 12 bases between the two germline ends. CDR3 sequence: CASSAQRLTDTQYF. The CDR3 DNA sequence: TGTGCCAGCAGTGCCCAAAGACTTACAGATACGCAGTATTTT.

The chain carries TRBV9 and TRBJ2-1, with 7 bases that match TRBD1. V was clipped by 3 bases and J by 10 bases; unmatched bases: 4. CDR1 and CDR2 (germline): SGDLS, YYNGEE. The CDR3 runs 12 residues. CDR3 nucleotide sequence: TGTGCCAGCAGCGACGGGACAGCCGAGCAGTTCTTC. Amino acids: CASSDGTAEQFF.

This clonotype was counted between two and nine times. This rearrangement joins TRBV29-1 to TRBJ2-5, with TRBD1 as a possible D gene (6 bases). Germline V gives CDR1 SQVTM, CDR2 ANQGSEA. The CDR3 has 10 amino acids. V was pared by 6 bases and J by 11 bases, with 13 bases between. Written as DNA, the CDR3 is TGCAGCGTCGGACAGAACACGCAGTACTTC. It encodes CSVGQNTQYF.

V gene TRBV2 combines with J gene TRBJ2-7, with D maybe TRBD1 (5 bases). The CDR3 has 13 residues. Germline V gene sequence: CDR1 SNHLY, CDR2 FYNNEI. The V gene lost 7 bases and the J gene lost 7 bases, with 17 bases spanning the gap. In DNA, the CDR3 is TGTGCCAGCATGGGTAGGGGTTCGGGTGAGCAGTACTTC. Amino acid sequence: CASMGRGSGEQYF.

The chain employs TRBV20-1 and TRBJ2-3; D perhaps matches TRBD2 (5 bases). Trimming took 3 bases from V and 8 from J, leaving 9 bases between them. The CDR3 extends over 11 amino acids. Germline assignment: CDR1 DFQATT and CDR2 SNEGSKA (reference sequence). CDR3 residues: CSASPDSTQYF. The CDR3 nucleotides are TGCAGTGCTAGTCCGGACTCTACGCAGTATTTT.

The rearrangement links TRBV3-1 to TRBJ1-1, with 7 bases identical to TRBD1. From germline, CDR1 is LGHDT and CDR2 YNNKEL (reference sequence). The CDR3 totals 12 residues. J was trimmed by 9 bases and V by 4 bases; bases with no gene match: 5. Here the CDR3 DNA reads TGTGCCAGCAGCCCGGACAGGAGAAAAGCTTTCTTT. Amino acids: CASSPDRRKAFF.

This clonotype was seen more than once but under ten times. The chain carries TRBV7-2 and TRBJ2-2; D is unclear. Deletions cut 5 bases from V and 4 bases from J, with 2 bases between. The germline gives CDR1 SGHTA, CDR2 FQGNSA. This CDR3 region has 11 residues. CDR3 protein: CASSPTGELFF. CDR3 DNA: TGTGCCAGCAGCCCCACCGGGGAGCTGTTTTTT.

This clonotype occurred a few times. This rearrangement joins TRBV28 to TRBJ1-5, with D uncertain. V was trimmed by 6 bases and J by 7 bases, leaving 10 bases between them. The CDR3 loop spans 12 amino acids. Germline V lookup: CDR1 MDHEN, CDR2 SYDVKM. The CDR3: CASSQTQQPQHF. CDR3 nucleotide sequence: TGTGCCAGCAGCCAGACACAGCAGCCCCAGCATTTT. Based on the CDR3 plus reference TRBV28 and TRBJ1-5, the full variable domain is DVKVTQSSRYLVKRTGEKVFLECVQDMDHENMFWYRQDPGLGLRLIYFSYDVKMKEKGDIPEGYSVSREKKERFSLILESASTNQTSMYLCASSQTQQPQHFGDGTRLSIL.

The V gene is TRBV7-2, the J gene TRBJ2-5, with TRBD2 matching 8 bases. The CDR3 loop spans 15 amino acids. CDR1 is SGHTA and CDR2 is FQGNSA in the germline V gene. With 5 bases clipped from V and 1 base from J, the junction kept 6 bases outside the gene matches. CDR3 bases: TGTGCCAGCAGCCCGACTAGCGCAGCCCAAGAGACCCAGTACTTC. It codes for CASSPTSAAQETQYF.

The chain combines TRBV5-1 with TRBJ2-1, with a weak D call TRBD2 (7 bases). The length of the CDR3 is 17 residues. Per the germline V gene, CDR1 is SGHRS and CDR2 is YFSETQ. V lost 1 base and J 8 bases, leaving 22 bases between the germline ends. CDR3 nucleotide sequence: TGCGCCAGCAGCTTGCGGGTACGGGGGGCCTCGGGGCATGAGCAGTTCTTC. This gives the protein CASSLRVRGASGHEQFF.

About this clonotype itself: A read error is likely, as this CDR3 ends without the conserved phenylalanine or tryptophan. This chain connects TRBV9 to TRBJ2-1, with 7 bases identical to TRBD2. CDR1 is SGDLS, CDR2 YYNGEE, per germline. V gave up 3 bases and J gave up 4 bases; unmatched junction bases: 4. This CDR3 comprises 14 residues. CDR3 amino acids: CASSERRGYNEQFL. CDR3 nucleotides: TGTGCCAGCAGCGAGAGGCGGGGGTACAATGAGCAGTTCCTC.

This clonotype was recorded a few times. The chain couples TRBV3-1 to TRBJ1-2; possible D gene TRBD1, 5 bases. Germline V CDR1 and CDR2: LGHDT, YNNKEL (reference sequence). The CDR3 extends over 14 amino acids. The ends were cut back, 0 bases at V and 5 bases at J, with 10 bases in the middle. CDR3 residues: CASSQDGAEYGYTF. The DNA for the CDR3 is TGTGCCAGCAGCCAAGATGGGGCAGAATATGGCTACACCTTC.

Only a few counts were recorded for this clonotype. The chain recombines TRBV9 with TRBJ2-6, with D unresolved. Between the trimmed V and J ends, which lost 2 bases and 2 bases, there was a span of 8 bases. From germline, CDR1 is SGDLS and CDR2 YYNGEE. This CDR3 is built from 15 residues. The CDR3 sequence is CASSVSGAGANVLTF. CDR3 bases: TGTGCCAGCAGCGTTTCTGGGGCTGGGGCCAACGTCCTGACTTTC.

The V and J genes are TRBV6-5 and TRBJ1-6; no clear D. The germline V gene has CDR1 MNHEY and CDR2 SVGAGI. There are 17 residues in the CDR3. V dropped 4 bases and J dropped 0 bases, with 13 bases sitting between them. The chain's CDR3 is CASSLRRDSSYNSPLHF. As DNA, the CDR3 is TGTGCCAGCAGTTTAAGGAGGGATAGCTCCTATAATTCACCCCTCCACTTT.

The rearrangement joins TRBV5-1 to TRBJ1-1; D remains ambiguous. The CDR3 covers 14 residues. Germline V gene sequence: CDR1 SGHRS, CDR2 YFSETQ. The germline V and J ends were trimmed by 2 bases and 0 bases, with 8 bases remaining between them. This chain's CDR3 is CASSLNAVNTEAFF. In DNA, the CDR3 is TGCGCCAGCAGCTTAAACGCGGTGAACACTGAAGCTTTCTTT.